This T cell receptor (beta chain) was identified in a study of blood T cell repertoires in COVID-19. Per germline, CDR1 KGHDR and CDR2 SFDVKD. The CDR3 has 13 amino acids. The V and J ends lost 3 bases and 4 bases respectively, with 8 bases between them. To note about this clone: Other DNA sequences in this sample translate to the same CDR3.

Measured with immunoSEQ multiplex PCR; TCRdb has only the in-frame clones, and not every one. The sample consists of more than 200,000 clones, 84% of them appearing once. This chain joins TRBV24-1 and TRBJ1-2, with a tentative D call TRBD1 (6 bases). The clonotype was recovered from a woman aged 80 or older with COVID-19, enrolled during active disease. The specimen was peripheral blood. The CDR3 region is CATSDPDSYGYTF. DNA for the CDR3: TGTGCCACCAGTGATCCGGACAGCTATGGCTACACCTTC.